This T cell receptor beta chain was obtained from a study of blood T cell repertoires in COVID-19. Germline V CDR1 and CDR2: LGHDT, YNNKEL (reference sequence). The CDR3 has 14 residues. V was trimmed by 4 bases and J by 2 bases, leaving 10 bases between them. Only in-frame clones appear in the TCRdb table, and some are missing; sequencing was by immunoSEQ multiplex PCR. Of around 370,000 clones listed, around nine tenths are singletons. This sequence joins TRBV3-1 (or the pseudogene TRBV3-2) and TRBJ2-3; D perhaps matches TRBD2 (5 bases). Sequenced: PBMCs or T cells enriched from blood (not recorded which). The sequence derives from a woman aged 18-30 years who had recovered from COVID-19. This CDR3 is CASSPSGTTDTQYF. In DNA form, the CDR3 reads TGTGCCAGCAGCCCGAGCGGAACCACAGATACGCAGTATTTT.